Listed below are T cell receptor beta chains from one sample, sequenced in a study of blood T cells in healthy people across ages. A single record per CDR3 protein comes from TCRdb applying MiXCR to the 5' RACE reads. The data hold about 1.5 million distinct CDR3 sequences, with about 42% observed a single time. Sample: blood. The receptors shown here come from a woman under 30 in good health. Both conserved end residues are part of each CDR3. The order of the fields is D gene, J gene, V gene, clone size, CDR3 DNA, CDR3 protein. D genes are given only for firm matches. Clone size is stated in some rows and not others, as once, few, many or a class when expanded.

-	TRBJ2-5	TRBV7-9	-	TGTGCCAGCAGCTTAGGATTGCTTCCAAAATTGCAGTACTTC	CASSLGLLPKLQYF
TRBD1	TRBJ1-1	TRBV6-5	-	TGTGCCAGCAGTCCCGACAGGGGTGCGGACACTGAAGCTTTCTTT	CASSPDRGADTEAFF
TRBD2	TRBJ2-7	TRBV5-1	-	TGCGCCAGCAGCTTGGGGTGGGCGGGGGAGTATTACAATGAGCAGTACTTC	CASSLGWAGEYYNEQYF
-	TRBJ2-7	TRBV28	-	TGTGCCAGCAGTTTAGTGGGAGGAGACTACGAGCAGTACTTC	CASSLVGGDYEQYF
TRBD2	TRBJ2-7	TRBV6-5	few	TGTGCCAGCAGTTCACTAGCGGGGGGCTACTCCTACGAGCAGTACTTC	CASSSLAGGYSYEQYF
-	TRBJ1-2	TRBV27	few	TGTGCCAGCAGCCCACCGGGCACCACGTTCACCTTC	CASSPPGTTFTF
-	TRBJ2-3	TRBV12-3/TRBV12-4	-	TGTGCCAGCAGTTTAAAGGGCGTAGACACAGATACGCAGTATTTT	CASSLKGVDTDTQYF
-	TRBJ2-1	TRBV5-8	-	TGTGCCAGCAGCTTTTCCAAGAGCTCCTACAATGAGCAGTTCTTC	CASSFSKSSYNEQFF
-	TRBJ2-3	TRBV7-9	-	TGTGCCAGCAGCTTAGCCTCTTACACCCCATATACGCGGTATTTT	CASSLASYTPYTRYF
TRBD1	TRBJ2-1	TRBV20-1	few	TGCAGTGCAAAGACAGGGGGCGTTTTCAATGAGCAGTTCTTC	CSAKTGGVFNEQFF
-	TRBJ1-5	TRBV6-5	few	TGTGCCAGCAGTTACTCGCGGTGGAGTCAGCCCCAGCATTTT	CASSYSRWSQPQHF
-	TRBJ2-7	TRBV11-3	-	TGTGCCAGCAGCCTCGAGGCGGGGTACAATGAGCAGTACTTC	CASSLEAGYNEQYF
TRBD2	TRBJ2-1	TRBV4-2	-	TGTGCCAGCAGCCAAACTAGCGGGAGGCCCCATGAGCAGTTCTTC	CASSQTSGRPHEQFF
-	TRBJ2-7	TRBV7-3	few	TGTGCCAGCAGCCCCTCGTCAGGGAATACGTACGAGCAGTACTTC	CASSPSSGNTYEQYF
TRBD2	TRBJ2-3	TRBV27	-	TGTGCCAGCTGTCCAGAAGCGGGAGTGGCAGATACGCAGTATTTT	CASCPEAGVADTQYF
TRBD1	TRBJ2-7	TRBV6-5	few	TGTGCCAGCAGTTACGACAGGGGTACATACAATGAGCAGTACTTC	CASSYDRGTYNEQYF
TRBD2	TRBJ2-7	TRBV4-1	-	TGCGCCAGCAGCCAGGGGACTAGATCGGACGAGCAGTACTTC	CASSQGTRSDEQYF
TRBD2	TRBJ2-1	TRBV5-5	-	TGTGCCAGCAGCTTGGAGGGACTAGCGGTCCAGAATGAGCAGTTCTTC	CASSLEGLAVQNEQFF
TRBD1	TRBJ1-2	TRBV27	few	TGTGACAGCAGTTTAAGGACAGGGGCTGGCTACACCTTC	CDSSLRTGAGYTF
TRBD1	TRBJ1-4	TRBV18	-	TGTGCCAGCTCACCTCAGGGGGCGAATAATGAAAAACTGTTTTTT	CASSPQGANNEKLFF
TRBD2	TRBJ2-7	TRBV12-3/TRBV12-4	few	TGTGCCAGCAGTTTCCATAGCGGGTACGAGCAGTACTTC	CASSFHSGYEQYF
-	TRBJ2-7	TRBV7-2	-	TGTGCCAGCAGCCCAACTAGCTTCTACAATGAGCAGTACTTC	CASSPTSFYNEQYF